A single sample gave rise to the 7 T cell receptor beta chains below, sequenced in a study of blood T cells in healthy people across ages. The second PCR ran about 6 to 12 cycles with a sample-barcoded 5' primer and J-beta primers. TCRdb ran MiXCR on the 5' RACE reads and lists one entry per CDR3 protein. The data show 1.5 million or so distinct CDR3 sequences, roughly 40% seen once. Sequencing was performed on blood. These receptors came from a young woman in good health.

Regarding this clonotype: A read error is possible here, since a much larger clone lies one base away. This chain uses TRBV12-3 or TRBV12-4 with TRBJ2-5; no clear D. The CDR3 has 13 residues. The CDR3 nucleotides are TGTGCCGGCAGGTCCGGGCCAGTAGAGACCCAGTACTTC. It translates to CAGRSGPVETQYF.

The chain carries TRBV5-1 and TRBJ2-1, with TRBD2 identical over 9 bases. CDR3 size: 16 residues. Germline CDR1 SGHRS, CDR2 YFSETQ. Unmatched junction bases numbered 16, after V lost 4 bases and J lost 11 bases. CDR3: CASSIISSGAPRQQFF. The DNA for the CDR3 is TGCGCCAGCAGCATTATCTCTAGCGGGGCTCCAAGACAGCAGTTCTTC.

The chain has TRBV27 and TRBJ2-1; TRBD2 matches 13 bases. CDR1 is MNHEY and CDR2 is SMNVEV in the germline V gene (reference sequence). CDR3 length equals 17 residues. With 4 bases clipped from V and 6 bases from J, the junction kept 9 bases outside the gene matches. The CDR3 DNA reads TGTGCCAGCAGTTCGCACCGACTAGCGGGAGGTCCCAATGAGCAGTTCTTC. This codes for CASSSHRLAGGPNEQFF.

The gene calls are TRBV20-1 and TRBJ2-7, with D hard to call. CDR1 is DFQATT, CDR2 SNEGSKA, per germline (reference sequence). V lost 1 base and J 0 bases, leaving 10 bases between the germline ends. The length of the CDR3 is 14 residues. The CDR3 spells CSARVLRSSYEQYF. In DNA, the CDR3 is TGCAGTGCTAGAGTTCTCAGGAGCTCCTACGAGCAGTACTTC.

The chain has TRBV12-3 or TRBV12-4 and TRBJ2-3; 10 positions agree with TRBD1. The CDR3 runs 14 residues. Losses at the gene ends were 7 bases for V and 3 bases for J; bases not matched to a gene: 4. CDR3 nucleotide sequence: TGTGCCAGCACTGTGGACAGGGGGACAGATACGCAGTATTTT. Its translation is CASTVDRGTDTQYF.

V usage is TRBV12-3 or TRBV12-4 and J usage is TRBJ1-4; D call uncertain. The CDR3 length is 17 residues. V was cut by 3 bases and J by 0 bases, with 14 bases left in between. Here the CDR3 reads CASSFMTALSTNEKLFF. Here the CDR3 DNA reads TGTGCCAGCAGTTTTATGACGGCACTTTCAACTAATGAAAAACTGTTTTTT.

This clonotype appeared a few times. The V and J genes are TRBV7-6 and TRBJ2-5; TRBD2 aligns across 9 bases. The DNA end lines up better with TRBJ2-7; the J call may be wrong. CDR3 size: 15 residues. CDR1 SGHVS and CDR2 FNYEAQ come from the germline V gene. The DNA of the CDR3 is TGTGCCAGCAGCAACAAGACGGGACTAGCAGGCGAGCAGTACTTC. It yields the protein CASSNKTGLAGEQYF.